These 20 T cell receptor beta chains were sequenced from one sample in a study of cytomegalovirus exposure and HLA in healthy donors. Researchers ran the PCR with 60 Vbeta and 13 Jbeta primers. This table comes from immunoSEQ multiplex PCR, and its TCRdb copy is limited to in-frame clones, with some not included. This table has about 160,000 clones, about 81% appearing once. What was sequenced was PBMCs. Source of these receptors: a woman aged 45-65 years in good health and CMV-seropositive.

The chain combines TRBV7-9 with TRBJ2-5; possible D gene TRBD1, 5 bases. CDR3 length: 14 amino acids. V was cut by 6 bases and J by 2 bases, with 13 bases left in between. Per germline, CDR1 SEHNR and CDR2 FQNEAQ (reference sequence). The CDR3, as DNA: TGTGCCAGCAGACCGACAGCTACACAAGAGACCCAGTACTTC. Translated, it gives CASRPTATQETQYF.

The chain joins TRBV10-1 to TRBJ2-5; 8 nucleotides line up with TRBD2. The last part of the DNA fits TRBJ2-7 better; the J call may be wrong. Per the germline V gene, CDR1 is WNHNN and CDR2 is SYGVQD (reference sequence). This CDR3 region has 14 residues. For the CDR3, the DNA is TGCGCCAGCAGCGACGGGGGGGCCTCCTACGAGCAGTACTTC. Its translation: CASSDGGASYEQYF.

This rearrangement joins TRBV9 to TRBJ2-7; the match to TRBD1 covers 8 bases. The trim removed 0 bases at V and 1 base at J, leaving 3 bases unmatched. Germline V CDR1 and CDR2: SGDLS, YYNGEE. There are 15 residues in the CDR3. The CDR3 DNA is TGTGCCAGCAGCGTAGATGGGACAGGATCCTACGAGCAGTACTTC. Translating it yields CASSVDGTGSYEQYF.

Points on this clone: Other nucleotide sequences in the sample specify the same CDR3. The chain employs TRBV18 and TRBJ1-5, with D unclear. Looked up from germline, CDR1 is KGHSH and CDR2 is LQKENI. The ends were cut back, 3 bases at V and 2 bases at J, with 8 bases in the middle. The CDR3 sequence is 14 residues long. CDR3 residues: CASSPGTGNQPQHF. In DNA, the CDR3 is TGTGCCAGCTCACCTGGCACCGGCAATCAGCCCCAGCATTTT.

The chain employs TRBV6-5 and TRBJ2-1; D uncertain. Germline CDR1 reads MNHEY; CDR2 reads SVGAGI. Trimming pared 10 bases from V and 4 bases from J, leaving 20 bases between. The CDR3 is 15 residues long. CDR3: CATAADMPTYNEQFF. CDR3 DNA: TGTGCCACCGCCGCTGACATGCCTACTTACAATGAGCAGTTCTTC.

The rearrangement joins TRBV7-3 to TRBJ1-6, with a tentative D call TRBD1 (5 bases). Germline V CDR1 and CDR2: SGHTA, FQGTGA. The CDR3 is made up of 14 amino acids. The ends were cut back, 1 base at V and 11 bases at J, with 12 bases in the middle. CDR3 bases: TGTGCCAGCAGCTTAAACCAGGGCCCGACACCCCTCCACTTT. It encodes CASSLNQGPTPLHF.

This clone was found a few times. This rearrangement joins TRBV2 to TRBJ1-6; 9 bases map to TRBD1. The CDR3 is 13 residues long. Germline assignment: CDR1 SNHLY and CDR2 FYNNEI. V lost 8 bases and J lost 9; bases outside the gene matches: 5. The CDR3: CASRGQGGSPLHF. The CDR3 nucleotides read TGTGCCAGCCGGGGACAGGGCGGTTCACCCCTCCACTTT.

This chain joins TRBV15 and TRBJ1-2; 7 bases agree with TRBD1. Germline CDR1 is LNHNV and CDR2 is YYDKDF (reference sequence). Losses at the gene ends were 3 bases for V and 5 bases for J; bases not matched to a gene: 6. There are 14 residues in the CDR3. The CDR3 DNA follows: TGTGCCACCAGCAGCACAGGGGTTAGTTATGGCTACACCTTC. Amino acid sequence: CATSSTGVSYGYTF.

The CDR3 is CASSVLAGTEAFF. CDR3 DNA: TGTGCCAGCAGCGTTCTGGCGGGGACTGAAGCTTTCTTT. The chain carries TRBV11-1 and TRBJ1-1, with D unclear. V shed 5 bases and J shed 5 bases, with 12 bases lying between them. Germline CDR1 is SGHAT and CDR2 is FQDESV (reference sequence). CDR3 size: 13 residues.

This clone was detected a few times. The gene calls are TRBV5-5 and TRBJ2-3; 13 nucleotides line up with TRBD2. There are 19 residues in the CDR3. CDR1 and CDR2 from the germline V gene are SGHKS and YYEKEE (reference sequence). V dropped 1 base and J dropped 4; count of bases not matched to a gene: 12. In DNA form, the CDR3 reads TGTGCCAGCAGCTTGAAAGGACTAGCGGGGGTAGGTTCGGCAGATACGCAGTATTTT. As protein: CASSLKGLAGVGSADTQYF.

The V call is TRBV5-1, the J call TRBJ2-3; unclear D gene. Trimming cost V 0 bases and J 2 bases, with 7 bases left between them. CDR1 is SGHRS and CDR2 is YFSETQ in the germline V gene. The CDR3 sequence is 14 residues long. CDR3 DNA: TGCGCCAGCAGCTTGGAAGTACTCACAGATACGCAGTATTTT. Encoded protein: CASSLEVLTDTQYF.

Only a few counts were recorded for this clone. The CDR3 reads CASSGAPKGSYNSPLHF. Written as DNA, the CDR3 is TGTGCCAGCAGTGGGGCCCCAAAAGGCTCCTATAATTCACCCCTCCACTTT. This chain uses TRBV6-4 with TRBJ1-6; D remains ambiguous. Between the trimmed V and J ends, which lost 4 bases and 0 bases, there was a span of 13 bases. The germline V gene encodes CDR1 MRHNA and CDR2 SNTAGT. The CDR3 is 17 amino acids.

The chain uses TRBV5-1 and TRBJ1-1, with TRBD1 matching over 8 bases. The CDR3 extends over 15 amino acids. The germline V gene encodes CDR1 SGHRS and CDR2 YFSETQ. The trim removed 4 bases at V and 5 bases at J, leaving 10 bases unmatched. The CDR3 reads CASSPMGQAQTEAFF. The CDR3 bases are TGCGCCAGCAGCCCCATGGGACAGGCCCAGACTGAAGCTTTCTTT.

J is TRBJ1-5 and V is TRBV2, with D maybe TRBD1 (6 bases). The CDR3 has 15 residues. Trimming pared 4 bases from V and 2 bases from J, leaving 12 bases between. The germline CDR1 and CDR2 sequences are SNHLY and FYNNEI. The CDR3 spells CASSVVSGGNQPQHF. Written as DNA, the CDR3 is TGTGCCAGCAGTGTGGTTTCAGGGGGCAATCAGCCCCAGCATTTT.

This clone showed up just a few times. The CDR3 DNA is TGTGCCAGCAGCTCCGGGACTAGCGGATTGGAGACCCAGTACTTC. Protein product: CASSSGTSGLETQYF. The chain has TRBV7-9 and TRBJ2-5, with TRBD2 matching over 11 bases. The trim removed 4 bases at V and 5 bases at J, leaving 6 bases unmatched. The CDR3 runs to 15 residues. Germline CDR1 is SEHNR and CDR2 is FQNEAQ (reference sequence).

V usage is TRBV28 and J usage is TRBJ2-3; TRBD1 is a possible D gene (6 bases). Germline lookup yields CDR1 MDHEN and CDR2 SYDVKM. V lost 6 bases and J 6 bases, leaving 22 bases between the germline ends. CDR3 length: 16 amino acids. The CDR3: CASRSPDGGQMDTQYF. The CDR3 bases are TGTGCCAGCAGGTCCCCTGATGGCGGACAGATGGATACGCAGTATTTT.

The chain has TRBV4-1 and TRBJ1-3; D gene ambiguous. The germline V gene has CDR1 MGHRA and CDR2 YSYEKL. This CDR3 comprises 15 residues. V was shortened by 3 bases and J by 0 bases, with 9 bases between the two germline ends. In DNA form, the CDR3 reads TGCGCCAGCAGCCAGTCTTATAGCTCTGGAAACACCATATATTTT. This codes for CASSQSYSSGNTIYF.

CDR3 loop: CASSFDRGNQPQHF. DNA for the CDR3: TGTGCCAGCAGTTTTGACAGGGGGAACCAGCCCCAGCATTTT. This chain connects TRBV27 to TRBJ1-5; TRBD1 agrees at 9 bases. V was pared by 3 bases and J by 7 bases, with 4 bases of the junction left unmatched. Germline CDR1 and CDR2: MNHEY and SMNVEV (reference sequence). This CDR3 is 14 amino acids long.

This chain joins TRBV9 and TRBJ2-3; 13 nucleotides line up with TRBD2. The CDR3 sequence is 17 residues long. The V and J ends lost 4 bases and 4 bases, in that order; junction bases with no gene match: 9. In germline, CDR1 is SGDLS, CDR2 YYNGEE. The CDR3 bases are TGTGCCAGCAGCCCTCGGACTAGCGGGGGTGGTGCAGATACGCAGTATTTT. Translated: CASSPRTSGGGADTQYF.

The rearrangement links TRBV18 to TRBJ1-3, with D possibly being TRBD1 (6 bases). The length of the CDR3 is 13 residues. Germline CDR1 reads KGHSH; CDR2 reads LQKENI. V was pared by 2 bases and J by 13 bases, with 15 bases between. The CDR3, as DNA: TGTGCCAGCTCACCATCAGACGGGACACCTATATATTTT. Encoded protein: CASSPSDGTPIYF.